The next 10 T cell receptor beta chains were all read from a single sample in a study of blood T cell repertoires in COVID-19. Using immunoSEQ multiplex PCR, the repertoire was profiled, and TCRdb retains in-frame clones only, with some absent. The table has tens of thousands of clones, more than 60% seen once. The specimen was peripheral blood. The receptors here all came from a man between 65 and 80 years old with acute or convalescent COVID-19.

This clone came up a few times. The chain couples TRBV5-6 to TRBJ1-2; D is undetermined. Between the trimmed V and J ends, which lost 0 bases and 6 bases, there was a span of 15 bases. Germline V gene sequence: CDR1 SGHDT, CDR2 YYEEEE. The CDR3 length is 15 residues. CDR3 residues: CASSLALVEVNGYTF. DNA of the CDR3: TGTGCCAGCAGCTTGGCCTTGGTGGAGGTGAATGGCTACACCTTC.

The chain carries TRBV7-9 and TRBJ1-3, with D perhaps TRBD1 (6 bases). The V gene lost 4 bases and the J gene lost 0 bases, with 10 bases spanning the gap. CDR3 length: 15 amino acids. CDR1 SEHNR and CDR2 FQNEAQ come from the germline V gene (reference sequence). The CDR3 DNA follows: TGTGCCAGCAGCTGGACAGTTCTCTCTGGAAACACCATATATTTT. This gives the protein CASSWTVLSGNTIYF.

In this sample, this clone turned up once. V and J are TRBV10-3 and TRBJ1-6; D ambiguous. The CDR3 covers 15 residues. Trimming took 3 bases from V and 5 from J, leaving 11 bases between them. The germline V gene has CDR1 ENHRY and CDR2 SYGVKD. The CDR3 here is CAISDQTPNNSPLHF. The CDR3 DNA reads TGTGCCATCAGTGATCAGACACCCAATAATTCACCCCTCCACTTT.

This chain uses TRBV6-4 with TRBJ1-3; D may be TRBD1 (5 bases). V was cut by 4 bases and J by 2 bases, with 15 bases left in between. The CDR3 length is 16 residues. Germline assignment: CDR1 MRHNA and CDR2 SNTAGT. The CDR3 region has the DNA TGTGCCAGCAGTGTAGCAGGGATGTGTCCTGGAAACACCATATATTTT. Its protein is CASSVAGMCPGNTIYF.

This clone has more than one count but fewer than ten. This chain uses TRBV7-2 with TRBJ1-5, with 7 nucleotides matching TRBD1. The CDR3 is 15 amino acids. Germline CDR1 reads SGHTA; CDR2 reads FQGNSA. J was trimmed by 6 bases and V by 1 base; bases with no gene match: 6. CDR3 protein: CASSLVRGRSQPQHF. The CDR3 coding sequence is TGTGCCAGCAGCTTAGTAAGGGGGCGAAGTCAGCCCCAGCATTTT.

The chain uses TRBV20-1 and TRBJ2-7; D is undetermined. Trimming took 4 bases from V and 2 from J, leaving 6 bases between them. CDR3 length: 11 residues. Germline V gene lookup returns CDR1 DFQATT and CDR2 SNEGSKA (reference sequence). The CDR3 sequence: CSAKTTYEQYF. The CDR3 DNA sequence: TGCAGTGCTAAGACAACCTACGAGCAGTACTTC.

CDR3 amino acids: CATSGTGIGQPQHF. In DNA, the CDR3 is TGTGCCACCAGTGGTACAGGGATAGGGCAGCCCCAGCATTTT. The chain employs TRBV24-1 and TRBJ1-5, with TRBD1 as a possible D gene (6 bases). This CDR3 contains 14 residues. Per germline, CDR1 KGHDR and CDR2 SFDVKD. The V and J ends lost 5 bases and 7 bases respectively, with 14 bases between them.

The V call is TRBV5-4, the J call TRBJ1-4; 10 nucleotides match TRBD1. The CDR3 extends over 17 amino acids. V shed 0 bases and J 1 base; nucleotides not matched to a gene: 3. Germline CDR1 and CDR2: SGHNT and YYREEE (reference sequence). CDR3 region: CASSLGTGGGTNEKLFF. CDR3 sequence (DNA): TGTGCCAGCAGCTTGGGGACAGGGGGGGGAACTAATGAAAAACTGTTTTTT.

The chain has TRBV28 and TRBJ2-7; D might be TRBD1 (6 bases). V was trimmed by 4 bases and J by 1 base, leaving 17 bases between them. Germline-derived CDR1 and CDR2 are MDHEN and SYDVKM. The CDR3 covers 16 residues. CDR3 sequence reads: CASSSSGAQDSYEQYV. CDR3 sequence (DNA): TGTGCCAGCAGTTCATCAGGGGCGCAGGATTCCTACGAGCAGTACGTC.

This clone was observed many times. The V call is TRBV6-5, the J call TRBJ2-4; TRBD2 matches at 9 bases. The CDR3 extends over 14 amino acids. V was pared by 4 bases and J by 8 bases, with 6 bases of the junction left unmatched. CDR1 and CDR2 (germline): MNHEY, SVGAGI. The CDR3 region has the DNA TGTGCCAGCAGTTCCGGGACTAGCTTTGACATTCAGTACTTC. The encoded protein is CASSSGTSFDIQYF.